This T cell receptor (beta chain) came from a study of beta chain features in type 1 diabetes. Points from the study as a whole: Comparison showed that naive, central memory and Treg TCRB repertoires appeared more similar among patients than among healthy donors. Patients with Type 1 diabetes showed moderately but significantly shorter TCRB CDR3s in all four CD4+ subsets.

cDNA synthesis used the whole RNA isolate, giving expressed TCRB sequences. Assay used: immunoSEQ multiplex PCR; TCRdb lists only in-frame clones, some missing. The sample carries approximately 250,000 clones, about 24% recorded once. The CDR3 loop spans 17 amino acids. The germline V gene encodes CDR1 SGDLS and CDR2 YYNGEE. Trimming removed 3 bases at V and 1 base at J, with 16 bases between. This clone was observed a handful of times. Its specificity is unknown. The genes are TRBV9 and TRBJ2-2; D remains unclear. The sequenced sample was naive CD4+ T cells from blood. The receptor comes from a young woman with type 1 diabetes. CDR3 in DNA: TGTGCCAGCAGCGCGCAGGATGTGGCAGGGAACACCGGGGAGCTGTTTTTT. Residues: CASSAQDVAGNTGELFF.